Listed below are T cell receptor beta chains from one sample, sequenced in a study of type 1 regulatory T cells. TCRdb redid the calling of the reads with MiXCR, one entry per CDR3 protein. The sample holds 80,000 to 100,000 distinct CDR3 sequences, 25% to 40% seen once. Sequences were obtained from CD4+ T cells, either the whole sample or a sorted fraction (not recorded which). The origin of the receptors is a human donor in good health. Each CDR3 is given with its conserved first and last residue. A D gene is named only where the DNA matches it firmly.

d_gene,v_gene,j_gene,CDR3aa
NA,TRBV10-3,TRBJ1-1,CAISDPTRDGKVAFF
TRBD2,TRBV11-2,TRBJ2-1,CASSLRASGEIYYNEQFF
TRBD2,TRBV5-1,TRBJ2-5,CASALSGNIQETQYF
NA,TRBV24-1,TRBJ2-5,CATSGPAGWETQYF
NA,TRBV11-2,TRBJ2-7,CASSPREGANEQYF
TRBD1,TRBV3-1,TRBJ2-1,CASSQERTGKFF
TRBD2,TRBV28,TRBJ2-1,CASTDTGLADVYNEQFF
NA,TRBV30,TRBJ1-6,CAWSSPGSPLHF
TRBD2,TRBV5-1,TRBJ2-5,CASSLGLQSGNGETQYF
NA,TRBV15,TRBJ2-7,CATSRDPGTVYEQYF
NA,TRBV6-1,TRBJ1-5,CASSEAPNQPQHF
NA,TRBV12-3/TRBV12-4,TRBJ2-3,CASSLPPGLGRPRRDTQYF
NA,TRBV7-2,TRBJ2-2,CASSWTGLTGELFF
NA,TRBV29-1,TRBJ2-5,CSVEEGAQLSETQYF
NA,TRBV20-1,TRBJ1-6,CSARDPFENSPLHF
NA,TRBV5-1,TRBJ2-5,CASRKTGVGGGQYF
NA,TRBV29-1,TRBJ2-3,CSAPEASTDTQYF
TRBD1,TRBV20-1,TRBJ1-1,CSAKIQGLNTEAFF
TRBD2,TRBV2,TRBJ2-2,CASKGPTSALGELFF
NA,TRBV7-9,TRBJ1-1,CASSPGRQVYTEAFF
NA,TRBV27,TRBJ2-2,CASSPRNDMTGELFF
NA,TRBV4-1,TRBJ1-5,CASSQGGCNQPQHF
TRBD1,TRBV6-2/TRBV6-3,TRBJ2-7,CASSGDRVPHEQYF
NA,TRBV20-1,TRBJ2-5,CSARGQIGTSGTQYF
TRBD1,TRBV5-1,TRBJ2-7,CASSLGTGGEQYF
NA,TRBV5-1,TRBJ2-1,CASSPQGNSYNEQFF
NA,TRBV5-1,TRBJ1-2,CASSLLGTPRGYGYTF
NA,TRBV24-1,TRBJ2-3,CATGSSQKLDTQYF
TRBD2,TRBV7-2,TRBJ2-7,CASSLATSGIPYEQYF
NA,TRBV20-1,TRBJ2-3,CSASLDSDTQYF
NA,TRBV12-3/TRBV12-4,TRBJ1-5,CASSFGNSPAQHF
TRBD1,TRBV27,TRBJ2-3,CASSAGTGAYTQYF
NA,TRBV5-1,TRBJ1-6,CASRSAYNSPLHF
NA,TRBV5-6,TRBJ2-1,CASSLDQNYNEQFF
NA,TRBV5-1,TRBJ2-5,CASSFGGRETQYF
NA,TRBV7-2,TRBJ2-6,CASSLRASSGANVLTF
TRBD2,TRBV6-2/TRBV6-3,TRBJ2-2,CASRPIAGARELFF
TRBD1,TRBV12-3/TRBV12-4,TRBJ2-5,CASSPGGFGETQYF
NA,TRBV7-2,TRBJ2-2,CASSFRGGGELFF
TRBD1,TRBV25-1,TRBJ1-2,CASSTTGATSYGYTF
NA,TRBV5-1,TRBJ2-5,CASSPNGGQETQYF
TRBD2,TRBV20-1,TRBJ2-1,CSASELAGGPRFHEQFF
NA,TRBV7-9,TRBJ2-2,CASSLYSAGGGGELFF
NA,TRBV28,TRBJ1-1,CASSPPRGGNTEAFF
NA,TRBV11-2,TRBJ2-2,CASSLLSNGRNTGELFF
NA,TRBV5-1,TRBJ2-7,CASSLAGRNPSEQYF
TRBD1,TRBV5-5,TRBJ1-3,CASSPVGTASGNTIYF
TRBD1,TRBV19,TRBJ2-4,CASSMDRDAKNIQYF